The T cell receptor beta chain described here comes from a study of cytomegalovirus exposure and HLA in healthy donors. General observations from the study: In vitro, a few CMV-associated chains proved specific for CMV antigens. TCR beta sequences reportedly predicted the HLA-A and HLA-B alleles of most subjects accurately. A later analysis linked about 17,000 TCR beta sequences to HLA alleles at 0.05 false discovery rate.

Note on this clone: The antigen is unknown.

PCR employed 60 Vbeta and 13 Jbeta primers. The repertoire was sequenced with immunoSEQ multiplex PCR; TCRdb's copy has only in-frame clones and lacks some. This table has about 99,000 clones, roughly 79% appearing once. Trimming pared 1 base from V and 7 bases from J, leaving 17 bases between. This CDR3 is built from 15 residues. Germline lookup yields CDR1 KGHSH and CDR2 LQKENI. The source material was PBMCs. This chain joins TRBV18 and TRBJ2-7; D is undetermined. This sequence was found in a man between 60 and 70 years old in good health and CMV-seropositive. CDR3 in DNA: TGTGCCAGCTCACCACTTAGAGACTTGTCGAGGGAGCAGTACTTC. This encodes CASSPLRDLSREQYF.